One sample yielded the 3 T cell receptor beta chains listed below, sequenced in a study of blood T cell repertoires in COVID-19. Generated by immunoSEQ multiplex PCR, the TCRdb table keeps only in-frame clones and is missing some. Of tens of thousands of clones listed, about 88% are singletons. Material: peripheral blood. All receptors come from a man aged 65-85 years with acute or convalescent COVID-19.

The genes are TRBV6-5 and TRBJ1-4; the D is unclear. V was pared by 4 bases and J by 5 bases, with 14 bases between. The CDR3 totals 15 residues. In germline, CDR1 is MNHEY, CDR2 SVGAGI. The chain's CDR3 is CASSFRLNRNEKLFF. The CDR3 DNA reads TGTGCCAGCAGTTTCCGACTGAACCGGAATGAAAAACTGTTTTTT.

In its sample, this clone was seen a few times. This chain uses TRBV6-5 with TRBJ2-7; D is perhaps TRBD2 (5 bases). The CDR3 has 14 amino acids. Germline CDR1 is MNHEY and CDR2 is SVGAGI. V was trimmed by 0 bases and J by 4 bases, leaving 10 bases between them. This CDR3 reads CASSYSPAGYEQYF. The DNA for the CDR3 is TGTGCCAGCAGTTACTCCCCCGCGGGTTACGAGCAGTACTTC.

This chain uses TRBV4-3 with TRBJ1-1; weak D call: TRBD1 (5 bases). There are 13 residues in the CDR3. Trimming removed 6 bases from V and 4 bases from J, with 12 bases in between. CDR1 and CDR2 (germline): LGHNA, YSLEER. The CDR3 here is CASSLAGGTEAFF. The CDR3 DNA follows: TGCGCCAGCAGTTTAGCGGGGGGCACTGAAGCTTTCTTT.